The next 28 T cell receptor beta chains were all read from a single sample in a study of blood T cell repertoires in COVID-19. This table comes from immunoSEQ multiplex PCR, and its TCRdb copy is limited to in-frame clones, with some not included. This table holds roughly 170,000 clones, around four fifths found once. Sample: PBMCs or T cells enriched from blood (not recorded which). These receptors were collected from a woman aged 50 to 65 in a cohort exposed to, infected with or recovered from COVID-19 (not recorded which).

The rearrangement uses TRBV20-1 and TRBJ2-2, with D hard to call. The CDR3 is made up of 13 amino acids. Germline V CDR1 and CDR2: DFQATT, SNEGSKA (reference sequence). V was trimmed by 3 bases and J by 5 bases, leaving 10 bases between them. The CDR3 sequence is CSASVQFTGELFF. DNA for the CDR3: TGCAGTGCTAGTGTCCAGTTTACCGGGGAGCTGTTTTTT.

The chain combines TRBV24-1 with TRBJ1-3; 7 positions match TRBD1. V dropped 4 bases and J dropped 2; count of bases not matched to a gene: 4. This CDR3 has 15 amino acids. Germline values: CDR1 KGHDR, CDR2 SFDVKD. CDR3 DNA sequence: TGTGCCACCAGTGACGGCAGGGGGACTGGAAACACCATATATTTT. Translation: CATSDGRGTGNTIYF.

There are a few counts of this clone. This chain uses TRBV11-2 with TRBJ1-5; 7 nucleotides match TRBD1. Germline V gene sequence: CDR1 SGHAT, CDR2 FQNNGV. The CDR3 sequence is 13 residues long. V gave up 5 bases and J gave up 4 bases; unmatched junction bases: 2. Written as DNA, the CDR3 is TGTGCCAGCAGCCTACAGGGGAATCAGCCCCAGCATTTT. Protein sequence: CASSLQGNQPQHF.

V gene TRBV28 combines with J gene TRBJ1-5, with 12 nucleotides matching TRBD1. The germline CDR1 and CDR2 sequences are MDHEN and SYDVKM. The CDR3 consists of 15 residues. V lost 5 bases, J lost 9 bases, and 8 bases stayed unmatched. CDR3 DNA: TGTGCCAGCAGTCCTCCGGGACAGGGGGCTTGGCCCCAGCATTTT. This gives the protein CASSPPGQGAWPQHF.

CDR3 sequence reads: CASSLDRGMNTGELFF. As DNA, the CDR3 is TGTGCCAGCAGCCTCGACAGGGGAATGAACACCGGGGAGCTGTTTTTT. The chain carries TRBV5-6 and TRBJ2-2; 8 bases line up with TRBD1. V shed 4 bases, J shed 1 base, and the junction held 6 bases outside the gene matches. Germline CDR1 SGHDT, CDR2 YYEEEE. CDR3 length: 16 residues.

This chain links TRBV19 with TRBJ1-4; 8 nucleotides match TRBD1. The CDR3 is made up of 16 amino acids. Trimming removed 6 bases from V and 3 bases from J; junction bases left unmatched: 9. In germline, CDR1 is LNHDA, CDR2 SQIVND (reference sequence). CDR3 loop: CASSRGTGHPNEKLFF. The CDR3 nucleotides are TGTGCCAGTAGCCGCGGGACAGGTCATCCTAATGAAAAACTGTTTTTT.

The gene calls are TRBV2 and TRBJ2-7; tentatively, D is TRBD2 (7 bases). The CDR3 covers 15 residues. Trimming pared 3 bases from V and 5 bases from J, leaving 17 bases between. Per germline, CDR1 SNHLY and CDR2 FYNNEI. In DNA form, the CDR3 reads TGTGCCAGCAGTGAGGGGGGGCTGATTCTTAACGAGCAGTACTTC. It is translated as CASSEGGLILNEQYF.

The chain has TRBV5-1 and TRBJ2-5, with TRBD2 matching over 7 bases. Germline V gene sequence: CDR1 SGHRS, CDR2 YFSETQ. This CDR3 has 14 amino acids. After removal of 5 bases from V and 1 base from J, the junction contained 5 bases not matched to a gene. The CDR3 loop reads CASRGEGLQETQYF. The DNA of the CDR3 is TGCGCCAGCAGAGGGGAGGGGCTCCAAGAGACCCAGTACTTC.

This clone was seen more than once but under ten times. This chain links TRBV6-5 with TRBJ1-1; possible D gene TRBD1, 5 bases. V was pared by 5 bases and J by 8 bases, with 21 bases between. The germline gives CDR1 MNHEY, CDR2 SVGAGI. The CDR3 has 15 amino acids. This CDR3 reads CASSLYNRGTREAFF. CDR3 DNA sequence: TGTGCCAGCAGTCTATACAACCGGGGGACTCGCGAAGCTTTCTTT.

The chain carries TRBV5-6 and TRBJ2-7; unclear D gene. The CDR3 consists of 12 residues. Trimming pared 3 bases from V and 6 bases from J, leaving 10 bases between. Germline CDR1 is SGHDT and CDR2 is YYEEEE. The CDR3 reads CASSSRKLEQYF. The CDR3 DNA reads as TGTGCCAGCAGCTCTCGAAAACTCGAGCAGTACTTC.

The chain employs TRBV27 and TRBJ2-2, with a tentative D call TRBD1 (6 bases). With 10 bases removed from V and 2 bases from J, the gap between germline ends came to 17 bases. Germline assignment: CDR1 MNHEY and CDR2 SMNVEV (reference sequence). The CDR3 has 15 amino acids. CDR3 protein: CANSPLRGNTGELFF. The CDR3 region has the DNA TGTGCCAACAGCCCCCTCAGGGGCAACACCGGGGAGCTGTTTTTT.

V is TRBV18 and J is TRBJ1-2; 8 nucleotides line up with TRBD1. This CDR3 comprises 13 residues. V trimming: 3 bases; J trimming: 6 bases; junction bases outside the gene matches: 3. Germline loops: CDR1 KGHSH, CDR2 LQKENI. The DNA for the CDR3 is TGTGCCAGCTCACCCGCAGGGGGCAATGGCTACACCTTC. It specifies CASSPAGGNGYTF.

The CDR3 loop reads CASSSYDSPSGETQYF. In nucleotides, the CDR3 is TGTGCCAGTAGTAGTTACGACAGCCCCTCCGGGGAGACCCAGTACTTC. V and J are TRBV19 and TRBJ2-5, with D possibly being TRBD1 (5 bases). The V end was cut by 4 bases, the J end by 5 bases, with 20 bases between. Germline V gene lookup returns CDR1 LNHDA and CDR2 SQIVND (reference sequence). This CDR3 spans 16 amino acids.

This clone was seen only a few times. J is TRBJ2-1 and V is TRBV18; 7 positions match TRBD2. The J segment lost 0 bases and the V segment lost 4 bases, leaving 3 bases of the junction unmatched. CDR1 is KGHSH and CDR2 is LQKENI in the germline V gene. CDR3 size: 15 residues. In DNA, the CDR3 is TGTGCCAGCTCACGGGGGGACTACTCCTACAATGAGCAGTTCTTC. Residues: CASSRGDYSYNEQFF.

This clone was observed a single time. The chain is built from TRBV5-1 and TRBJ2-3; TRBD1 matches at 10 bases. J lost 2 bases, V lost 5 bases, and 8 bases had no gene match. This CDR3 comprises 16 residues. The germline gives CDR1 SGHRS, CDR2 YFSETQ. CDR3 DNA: TGCGCCAGCAGGGAGCCGGGACAGGGGACCACAGATACGCAGTATTTT. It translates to CASREPGQGTTDTQYF. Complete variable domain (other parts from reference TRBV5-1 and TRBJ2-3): KAGVTQTPRYLIKTRGQQVTLSCSPISGHRSVSWYQQTPGQGLQFLFEYFSETQRNKGNFPGRFSGRQFSNSRSEMNVSTLELGDSALYLCASREPGQGTTDTQYFGPGTRLTVL.

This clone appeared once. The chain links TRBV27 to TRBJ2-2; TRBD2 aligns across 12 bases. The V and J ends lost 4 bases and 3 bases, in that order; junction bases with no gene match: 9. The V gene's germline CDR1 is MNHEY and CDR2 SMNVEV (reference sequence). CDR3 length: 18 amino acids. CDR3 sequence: CASSSPGTSGHYTGELFF. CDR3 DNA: TGTGCCAGCAGTTCCCCCGGGACTAGCGGGCACTACACCGGGGAGCTGTTTTTT.

CDR3 bases: TGCAGCGTTCCCCGGGGGGGAAGTGGCTACACCTTC. Its protein is CSVPRGGSGYTF. The chain links TRBV29-1 to TRBJ1-2, with TRBD1 as a possible D gene (5 bases). CDR3 length: 12 residues. Trimming stripped 5 bases from V and 7 bases from J, with 14 bases between. CDR1 and CDR2 (germline): SQVTM, ANQGSEA.

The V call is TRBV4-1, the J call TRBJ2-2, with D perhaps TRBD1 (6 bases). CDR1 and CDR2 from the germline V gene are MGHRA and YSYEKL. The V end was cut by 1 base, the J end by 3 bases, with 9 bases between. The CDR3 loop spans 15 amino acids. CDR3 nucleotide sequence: TGCGCCAGCAGCCAAGCCAGGGGCGACACCGGGGAGCTGTTTTTT. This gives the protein CASSQARGDTGELFF.

The CDR3 DNA reads as TGTGCCAGCAGCTTAGAAGACAGCCGAGAGGACACCGGGGAGCTGTTTTTT. The encoded protein is CASSLEDSREDTGELFF. The rearrangement joins TRBV7-9 to TRBJ2-2; tentatively, D is TRBD1 (5 bases). CDR1 and CDR2 from the germline V gene are SEHNR and FQNEAQ (reference sequence). The CDR3 extends over 17 amino acids. Trimming cost V 1 base and J 3 bases, with 15 bases left between them.

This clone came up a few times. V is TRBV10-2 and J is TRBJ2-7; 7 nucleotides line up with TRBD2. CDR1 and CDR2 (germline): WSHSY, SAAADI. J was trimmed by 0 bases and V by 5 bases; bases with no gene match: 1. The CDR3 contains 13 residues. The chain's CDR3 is CASSRDYSYEQYF. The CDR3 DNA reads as TGCGCCAGCAGTCGGGACTACTCCTACGAGCAGTACTTC.

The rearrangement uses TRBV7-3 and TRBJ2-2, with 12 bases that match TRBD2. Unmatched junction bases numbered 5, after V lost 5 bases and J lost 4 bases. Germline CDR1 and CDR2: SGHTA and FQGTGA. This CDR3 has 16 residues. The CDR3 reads CASSPTSGGRTGELFF. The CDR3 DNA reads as TGTGCCAGCAGCCCTACTAGCGGGGGGCGCACCGGGGAGCTGTTTTTT.

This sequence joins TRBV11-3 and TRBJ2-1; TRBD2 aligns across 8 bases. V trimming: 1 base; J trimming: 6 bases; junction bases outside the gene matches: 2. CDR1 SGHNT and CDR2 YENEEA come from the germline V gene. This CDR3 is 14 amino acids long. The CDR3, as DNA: TGTGCCAGCAGCTTAGTCGGGGGGGTCAATGAGCAGTTCTTC. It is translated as CASSLVGGVNEQFF.

The chain's CDR3 is CASSQDGQRLYTF. CDR3 nucleotide sequence: TGTGCCAGCAGCCAAGATGGGCAGAGACTATACACCTTC. V and J are TRBV3-1 (or the pseudogene TRBV3-2) and TRBJ1-2; D gene uncertain. CDR3 size: 13 residues. The germline V gene encodes CDR1 LGHDT and CDR2 YNNKEL (reference sequence). Trimming took off 0 bases at V and 11 bases at J, with 13 bases between the two ends.

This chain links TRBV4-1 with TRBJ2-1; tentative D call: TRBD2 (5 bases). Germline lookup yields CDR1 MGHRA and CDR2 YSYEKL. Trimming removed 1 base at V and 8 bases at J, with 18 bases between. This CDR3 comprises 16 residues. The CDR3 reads CASSQVGGQSGDEQFF. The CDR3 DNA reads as TGCGCCAGCAGCCAAGTCGGAGGCCAAAGTGGTGATGAGCAGTTCTTC.

The CDR3: CASSSTGQGAYEQYF. The CDR3 DNA follows: TGTGCCAGCAGTTCAACGGGACAGGGGGCTTACGAGCAGTACTTC. The V gene is TRBV27, the J gene TRBJ2-7; 12 nucleotides line up with TRBD1. The CDR3 is made up of 15 amino acids. J was trimmed by 4 bases and V by 4 bases; bases with no gene match: 5. Looked up from germline, CDR1 is MNHEY and CDR2 is SMNVEV (reference sequence).

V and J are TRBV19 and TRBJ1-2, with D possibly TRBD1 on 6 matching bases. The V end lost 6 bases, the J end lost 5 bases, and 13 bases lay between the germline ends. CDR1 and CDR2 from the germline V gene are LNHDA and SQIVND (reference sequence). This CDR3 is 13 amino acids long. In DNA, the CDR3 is TGTGCCAGTAGGTACGCAGGGGAGTATGGCTACACCTTC. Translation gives CASRYAGEYGYTF.

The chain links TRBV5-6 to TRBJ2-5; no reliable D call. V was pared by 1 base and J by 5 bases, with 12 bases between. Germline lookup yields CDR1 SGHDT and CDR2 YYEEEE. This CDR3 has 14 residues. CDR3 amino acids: CASSLFTSGETQYF. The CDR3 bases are TGTGCCAGCAGCTTGTTCACGTCCGGGGAGACCCAGTACTTC.

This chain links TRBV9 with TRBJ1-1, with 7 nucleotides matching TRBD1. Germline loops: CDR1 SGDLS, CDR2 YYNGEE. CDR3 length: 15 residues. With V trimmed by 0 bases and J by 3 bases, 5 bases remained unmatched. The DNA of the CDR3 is TGTGCCAGCAGCGTAGATGGCAGGGGGGACACTGAAGCTTTCTTT. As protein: CASSVDGRGDTEAFF.